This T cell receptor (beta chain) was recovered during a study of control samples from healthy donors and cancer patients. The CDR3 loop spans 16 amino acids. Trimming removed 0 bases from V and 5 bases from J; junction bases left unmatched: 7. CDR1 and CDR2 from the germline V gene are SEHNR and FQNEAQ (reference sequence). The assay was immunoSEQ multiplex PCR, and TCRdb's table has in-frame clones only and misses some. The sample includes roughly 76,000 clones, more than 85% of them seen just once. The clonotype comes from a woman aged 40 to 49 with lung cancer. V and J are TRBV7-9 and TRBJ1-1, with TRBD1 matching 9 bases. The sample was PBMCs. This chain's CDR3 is CASSLAGTGRGTEAFF. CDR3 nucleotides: TGTGCCAGCAGCTTAGCGGGGACAGGGCGGGGGACTGAAGCTTTCTTT.